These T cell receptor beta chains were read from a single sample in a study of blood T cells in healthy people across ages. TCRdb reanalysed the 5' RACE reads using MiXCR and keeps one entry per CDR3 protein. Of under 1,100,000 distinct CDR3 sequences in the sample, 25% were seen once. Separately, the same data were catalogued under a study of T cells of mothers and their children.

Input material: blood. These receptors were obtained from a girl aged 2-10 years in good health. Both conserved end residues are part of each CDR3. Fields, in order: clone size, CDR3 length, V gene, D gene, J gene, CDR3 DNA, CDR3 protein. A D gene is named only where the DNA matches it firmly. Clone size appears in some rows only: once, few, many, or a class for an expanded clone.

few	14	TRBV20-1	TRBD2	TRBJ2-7	TGCAGTGCTACAGGGACTACCTTCGAGGGGGAGCAGTACTTC	CSATGTTFEGEQYF
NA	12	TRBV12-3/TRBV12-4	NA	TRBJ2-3	TGTGCCAGCACCTCTTTTCCAGATACGCAGTATTTT	CASTSFPDTQYF
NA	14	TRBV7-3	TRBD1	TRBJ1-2	TGTGCCAGCAGCGAGCCGGGACAGAACTATGGCTACACCTTC	CASSEPGQNYGYTF
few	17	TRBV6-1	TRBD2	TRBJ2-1	TGTGCCAGCAGCCTACCCGGGACTAGCGGGGTTAACAATGAGCAGTTCTTC	CASSLPGTSGVNNEQFF
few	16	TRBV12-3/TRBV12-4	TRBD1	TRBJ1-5	TGTGCCAGCAGCCAGACACTGGGACAGGGGCCACTACTCCAGCATTTT	CASSQTLGQGPLLQHF
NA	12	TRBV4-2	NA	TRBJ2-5	TGTGCCAGCAGCCAGGGGGTAGAGACCCAGTACTTC	CASSQGVETQYF
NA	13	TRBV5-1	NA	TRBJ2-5	TGCGCCAGCAAAACCACGGGTCAAGAGACCCAGTACTTC	CASKTTGQETQYF
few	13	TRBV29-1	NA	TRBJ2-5	TGCAGCGTTGGGGGCACCGGTCCAGAGACCCAGTACTTC	CSVGGTGPETQYF
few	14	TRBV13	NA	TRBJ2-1	TGTGCCAGCTTAGTGGCTGGGTCCTACAATGAGCAGTTCTTC	CASLVAGSYNEQFF
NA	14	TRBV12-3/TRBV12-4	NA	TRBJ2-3	TGTGCCAGCAGTTCCACTCGGGGACGAGATACGCAGTATTTT	CASSSTRGRDTQYF
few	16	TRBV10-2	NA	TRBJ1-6	TGCGCCAGCAGTTTGACCCGGGCACATCCAAATTCACCCCTCCACTTT	CASSLTRAHPNSPLHF
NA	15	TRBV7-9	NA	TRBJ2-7	TGTGCCAGCAGCTTCCAGACAGGAGTAGACTACGAGCAGTACTTC	CASSFQTGVDYEQYF
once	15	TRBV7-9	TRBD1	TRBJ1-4	TGTGCCAGCAGCCCCCAGGGACAGGGGGCTCAGGGACTGTTTTTT	CASSPQGQGAQGLFF
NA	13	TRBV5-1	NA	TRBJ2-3	TGCGCCAGTTACAGGGAAGGAACAGATACGCAGTATTTT	CASYREGTDTQYF
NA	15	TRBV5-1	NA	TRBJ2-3	TGCGCCAGCAGCTTGGGACAGGTGAACACAGATACGCAGTATTTT	CASSLGQVNTDTQYF
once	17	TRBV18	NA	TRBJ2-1	TGTGCCAGCTCCTTTGGTTTTGGAGCAGCAGGATACAATGAGCAGTTCTTC	CASSFGFGAAGYNEQFF
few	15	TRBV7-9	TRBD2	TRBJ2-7	TGTGCCAGCAGTCTAGCCTGGGGGGGAGACTACGAGCAGTACTTC	CASSLAWGGDYEQYF
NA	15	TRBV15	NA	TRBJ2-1	TGTGCCACCAGCAGAGATCATGGCTCCTACAATGAGCAGTTCTTC	CATSRDHGSYNEQFF
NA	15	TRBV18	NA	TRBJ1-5	TGTGCCAGCTCACCACAGGACCATAAGAATCAGCCCCGGCATTTT	CASSPQDHKNQPRHF
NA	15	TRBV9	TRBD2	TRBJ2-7	TGTGCCAGCAGCGTAGCGGGAGCGGGGGCCAACGAGCAGTACTTC	CASSVAGAGANEQYF
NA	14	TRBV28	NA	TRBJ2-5	TGTGCCAGTAGTACGGCGGGATTGGGGGAGACCCAGTACTTC	CASSTAGLGETQYF
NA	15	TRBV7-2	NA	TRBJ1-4	TGTGCCAGCAGCTTAAAAGCCTCAACTAATGAAAAACTGTTTTTT	CASSLKASTNEKLFF
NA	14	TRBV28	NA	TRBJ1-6	TGTGCCAGCAGTGCCCTGGGGAATAATTCACCCCTCCACTTT	CASSALGNNSPLHF
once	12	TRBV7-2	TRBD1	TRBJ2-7	TGTGCCAACAGCATCGACAGGGGCGAGCAGTACTTC	CANSIDRGEQYF
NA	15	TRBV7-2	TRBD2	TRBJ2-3	TGTGCCAGCAGCTTTCGGGGGGGCTATCCCGATACGCAGTATTTT	CASSFRGGYPDTQYF
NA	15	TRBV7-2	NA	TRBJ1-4	TGTGCCAGCACCCTTACCGGGACAACTAATGAAAAACTGTTTTTT	CASTLTGTTNEKLFF
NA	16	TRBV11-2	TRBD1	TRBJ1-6	TGTGCCAGCAGCTTTGGACAGGGCGGGGATAGTTCACCCCTCCACTTT	CASSFGQGGDSSPLHF
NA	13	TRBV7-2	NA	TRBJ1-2	TGTGCCAGCAGCTTATGGCGACTATATGGCTACACCTTC	CASSLWRLYGYTF
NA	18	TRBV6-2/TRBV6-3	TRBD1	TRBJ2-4	TGTGCCAGCAGTTATGTCCGGGACAGGGCTCTATCCAAAAACATTCAGTACTTC	CASSYVRDRALSKNIQYF
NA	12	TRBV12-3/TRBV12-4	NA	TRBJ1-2	TGTGCCAGCACCCTGGTAGGGGACGGCTACACCTTC	CASTLVGDGYTF
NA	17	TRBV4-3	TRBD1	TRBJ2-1	TGCGCCAGCAGCCAAGTCGGTAGGGGGCCCCGCTACAATGAGCAGTTCTTC	CASSQVGRGPRYNEQFF
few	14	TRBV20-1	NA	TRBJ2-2	TGCAGTGCTAGAGTTCAGGCCAACACCGGGGAGCTGTTTTTT	CSARVQANTGELFF
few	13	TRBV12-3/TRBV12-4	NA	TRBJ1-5	TGTGCCAGCAGTTGGGCGGGGGCCCAGCCCCAGCATTTT	CASSWAGAQPQHF
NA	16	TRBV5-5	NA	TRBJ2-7	TGTGCCAGCAGCTTGGCCCTCGGGACACCGCTTGACGAGCAGTACTTC	CASSLALGTPLDEQYF
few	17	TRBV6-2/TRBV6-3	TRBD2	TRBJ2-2	TGTGCCAGCCTTAGGACGAGCGGGAGGGCCGGAACCGGGGAGCTGTTTTTT	CASLRTSGRAGTGELFF
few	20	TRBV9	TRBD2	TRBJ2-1	TGTGCCAGCAGCGTAGCCCCTCTAGCGGGGGCCTTAATCTCCTACAATGAGCAGTTCTTC	CASSVAPLAGALISYNEQFF
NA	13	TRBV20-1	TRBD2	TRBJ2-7	TGCAGTGCTAGAGTTAGCGGGGGCTACGAGCAGTACTTC	CSARVSGGYEQYF
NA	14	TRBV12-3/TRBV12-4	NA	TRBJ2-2	TGTGCCAGCAGTTATTTTCCGCGGACCGGGGAGCTGTTTTTT	CASSYFPRTGELFF
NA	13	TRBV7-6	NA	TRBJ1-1	TGTGCCAGCAGCTTAGAGCGTGGGGCTGAAGCTTTCTTT	CASSLERGAEAFF
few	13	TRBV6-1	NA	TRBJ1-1	TGTGCCAGCAAGGACAGCATGAACACTGAAGCTTTCTTT	CASKDSMNTEAFF